Listed below are T cell receptor beta chains from one sample, sequenced in a study of CD8 T cells in ankylosing spondylitis. From the 5' RACE reads, TCRdb called clonotypes with MiXCR, one entry per CDR3 protein. The sample consists of 750,000 to 850,000 distinct CDR3 sequences, approximately 12% of them appearing once. Sequencing was carried out using blood, either unsorted or a sorted T cell fraction (not recorded which). The receptors stem from a male donor with ankylosing spondylitis. CDR3s include the opening cysteine and the closing phenylalanine or tryptophan. D genes are given only for firm matches. Clone size is shown for a subset of rows, as once, few, many or a class of expanded clone.

d_gene: TRBD2; abundance: few; v_gene: TRBV20-1; j_gene: TRBJ2-7; CDR3nt: TGCAGTGCTAGTCGGGACTACACCTACGAGCAGTACTTC; CDR3aa: CSASRDYTYEQYF
d_gene: TRBD1; abundance: .; v_gene: TRBV5-1; j_gene: TRBJ2-3; CDR3nt: TGCGCCAGCAGCTATGGGACAGGGACGGGCACAGATACGCAGTATTTT; CDR3aa: CASSYGTGTGTDTQYF
d_gene: .; abundance: many; v_gene: TRBV7-8; j_gene: TRBJ2-1; CDR3nt: TGTGCCAGCAGCTTAGTAGTATCTTTACGGGGAGGTGAGCAGTTCTTC; CDR3aa: CASSLVVSLRGGEQFF
d_gene: TRBD1; abundance: .; v_gene: TRBV7-2; j_gene: TRBJ2-3; CDR3nt: TGTGCCAGCAGCCACGGACAGGGGGCTGGCACAGATACGCAGTATTTT; CDR3aa: CASSHGQGAGTDTQYF
d_gene: .; abundance: many; v_gene: TRBV20-1; j_gene: TRBJ1-2; CDR3nt: TGCAGTGCCCGGACTCTGTACCCTTTAGGCTACACCTTC; CDR3aa: CSARTLYPLGYTF
d_gene: .; abundance: many; v_gene: TRBV4-3; j_gene: TRBJ2-7; CDR3nt: TGCGCCAGCAGCCAGGGCTGGACGGACGAGCAGTACTTC; CDR3aa: CASSQGWTDEQYF
d_gene: .; abundance: few; v_gene: TRBV27; j_gene: TRBJ2-7; CDR3nt: TGTGCCAGCAGAAACAGGGCTTCCGAGCAGTACTTC; CDR3aa: CASRNRASEQYF
d_gene: .; abundance: few; v_gene: TRBV10-2; j_gene: TRBJ2-4; CDR3nt: TGCGCCAGCAGTGAGTCGGTTCAACTAGCCAAAAACATTCAGTACTTC; CDR3aa: CASSESVQLAKNIQYF
d_gene: .; abundance: .; v_gene: TRBV12-3/TRBV12-4; j_gene: TRBJ1-4; CDR3nt: TGTGCCAGCAGCTCTACCCCAGGGGCAACTAATGAAAAACTGTTTTTT; CDR3aa: CASSSTPGATNEKLFF
d_gene: .; abundance: .; v_gene: TRBV4-2; j_gene: TRBJ1-2; CDR3nt: TGTGCCAGCAGCCCCGAGAGGGAGACTAACTATGGCTACACCTTC; CDR3aa: CASSPERETNYGYTF
d_gene: .; abundance: .; v_gene: TRBV7-3; j_gene: TRBJ1-1; CDR3nt: TGTGCCAGCAGCTCACAGGGAAGTGTTGCTGAAGCTTTCTTT; CDR3aa: CASSSQGSVAEAFF
d_gene: .; abundance: many; v_gene: TRBV20-1; j_gene: TRBJ1-1; CDR3nt: TGCAGTGCCCCACTACGTAAGGGGGGTTCTGAAGCTTTCTTT; CDR3aa: CSAPLRKGGSEAFF
d_gene: TRBD2; abundance: few; v_gene: TRBV28; j_gene: TRBJ2-3; CDR3nt: TGTGCCAGCAGGCAATGGGGGTTGGTAGCGGGCCTGTATTTT; CDR3aa: CASRQWGLVAGLYF
d_gene: .; abundance: few; v_gene: TRBV5-1; j_gene: TRBJ2-1; CDR3nt: TGCGCCAGCAGAGCGGGTTACTCCTACAATGAGCAGTTCTTC; CDR3aa: CASRAGYSYNEQFF
d_gene: .; abundance: .; v_gene: TRBV5-1; j_gene: TRBJ1-1; CDR3nt: TGCGCCAGCAGCTCCCGGGACGGGGGGAGGCCTTTCTTT; CDR3aa: CASSSRDGGRPFF